The following is a T cell receptor (beta chain) sequence with its context. Its antigen remains undetermined. No base quality information exists; no much larger clone differs at one position. These data come from a study of blood T cell repertoires in COVID-19 (dated by TCRdb to 2020 to 2021). With regard to the full study: Collaborator samples came from the United States, Italy and Spain and covered acute and convalescent phases of COVID-19. The prospective study material was composed of cDNA or gDNA derived from T cells, B-cell-depleted T cells, or PBMCs. The dataset comprised deeply sampled blood TCRbeta repertoires from subjects exposed to, actively infected with, or recovered from COVID-19. The repertoires were released in a freely available public database intended as a resource for research on the immune response to SARS-CoV-2. The samples were drawn from the first 160 participants of the ongoing ImmuneRACE study and from over a thousand subjects provided by 6 global collaborators. A de-identified subject ID, COVID-19 status, age in years and sex were almost always included in the sample metadata. Where available, HLA class I and class II types were obtained from metadata supplied by the sample provider rather than from assay-based typing.

Each collaborating institution followed its own protocols to collect whole blood in K2EDTA tubes. For TCRbeta analysis, collaborators shipped samples in one of three forms: frozen whole blood, isolated PBMCs, or DNA extracted from either of those sample types. Findings and caveats that apply to the study as a whole: The quantity of clinical and demographic metadata differed by source and by participant and was supplied without curation.

TCRbeta CDR3 regions were amplified from genomic DNA by means of the immunoSEQ Assay, a bias-controlled multiplex PCR. The original methods were these. Within the assay, amplification of reference gene primers was used to estimate how many nucleated cells each sample contained. To quantify the absolute abundance of each unique TCRbeta CDR3 rearrangement, sequence reads were collapsed and filtered. Productive Simpson clonality was computed per sample as the square root of Simpson's diversity index over productive rearrangements. In TCRdb, the immuneACCESS table is reduced to in-frame sequences with V and J assigned. These tables do not hold every clone; where another copy was compared, an unresolved V gene accounts for under half, and the others remain unexplained. For V, J and clone size, that table is used; D and trimming come from the DNA. The table for this sample lists fewer than 15,000 clones; approximately 90% of them were counted only once. The ten largest clones take up more than 2% of the sample.

Sequenced input: peripheral blood. The receptor's source is a human donor in a cohort sampled during active COVID-19.

The CDR3 protein: CASSPPGATNEKLFF. The nucleotide sequence is given as TGTGCCAGCTCACCACCAGGAGCAACTAATGAAAAACTGTTTTTT. The chain employs TRBV18 and TRBJ1-4; the D gene cannot be named for sure. The CDR3 covers 15 residues, taking in both the cysteine and the phenylalanine. Only CDR3 DNA remains: 45 bases, in frame from the first base. At the junction V is shortened by 0 bases and J by 0 bases, with 5 bases in between. CDR1 and CDR2 (KGHSH, LQKENI) derive from the germline V gene.